Shown below are 6 T cell receptor beta chains from a single sample sequenced in a study of blood T cells in healthy people across ages. Together with a sample-barcoded 5' primer, a J-beta primer mix was included in a second PCR lasting roughly 6 to 12 cycles. TCRdb used MiXCR to reprocess the 5' RACE reads, holding one entry per CDR3 protein. This table has some 1.5 million distinct CDR3 sequences, approximately 39% appearing once. The sequenced sample was blood. Receptor source: a woman between 18 and 30 years old in good health.

Points on this clonotype: One end of the junction does not line up with germline, which may come from a read error. This chain connects TRBV4-2 to TRBJ1-2; D is ambiguous. CDR1 LGHNA and CDR2 YNFKEQ come from the germline V gene. This CDR3 contains 14 residues. CDR3 nucleotides: TGTGCCAGCAGCCAAGAAAGAGCTAACTATGGCCACACCTTC. Protein sequence: CASSQERANYGHTF.

The chain uses TRBV6-5 and TRBJ1-5, with no clear D. CDR3 size: 14 residues. The germline CDR1 and CDR2 sequences are MNHEY and SVGAGI. V was clipped by 6 bases and J by 2 bases, with 11 bases between them. The CDR3 reads CASRPHSGNQPQHF. In DNA, the CDR3 is TGTGCCAGCAGGCCTCACAGTGGCAATCAGCCCCAGCATTTT.

CDR3 bases: TGCGCCAGCAGCCCCGGGACAGGGGTTTTTGACGAGCAGTTCTTC. Protein: CASSPGTGVFDEQFF. The chain couples TRBV5-1 to TRBJ2-1, with 10 bases that match TRBD1. Trimming took 4 bases from V and 10 from J; bases not matched to a gene: 11. This CDR3 has 15 amino acids. Per the germline V gene, CDR1 is SGHRS and CDR2 is YFSETQ.

This sequence joins TRBV12-3 or TRBV12-4 and TRBJ2-3; D gene uncertain. Trimming removed 5 bases from V and 0 bases from J, with 15 bases in between. The CDR3 is 16 amino acids. In nucleotides, the CDR3 is TGTGCCAGCAGTCGCGATCTAGGGTGGAGCACAGATACGCAGTATTTT. Its translation is CASSRDLGWSTDTQYF.

This clonotype was observed a handful of times. The rearrangement links TRBV6-1 to TRBJ1-1; 7 bases are shared with TRBD1. The CDR3 totals 12 residues. Losses at the gene ends were 5 bases for V and 7 bases for J; bases not matched to a gene: 4. Germline V gene sequence: CDR1 MNHNS, CDR2 SASEGT. The CDR3 coding sequence is TGTGCCAGCAGTACCCGACAGGGTGAAGCTTTCTTT. It codes for CASSTRQGEAFF.

This clonotype occurred many times. The genes are TRBV3-1 and TRBJ1-4, with D uncertain. Trimming removed 11 bases from V and 5 bases from J, with 12 bases in between. The CDR3 length is 12 residues. Germline CDR1 is LGHDT and CDR2 is YNNKEL (reference sequence). CDR3: CASSRPNEKLFF. CDR3 bases: TGTGCCTCATCACGTCCGAATGAAAAACTGTTTTTT.